What follows is one T cell receptor beta chain and its context. This sample was included in a study of beta chain features in type 1 diabetes. The entirety of the isolated RNA underwent reverse transcription, so expressed TCRB transcripts were sequenced. Measured with immunoSEQ multiplex PCR; TCRdb has only the in-frame clones, and not every one. The sample gives approximately 470,000 clones, roughly 30% of which show up once; almost 0.065% is in the top ten. The source is a man aged 18-30 years in good health. Input material: naive CD4+ T cells from blood.

Here the CDR3 reads CASSQERDATDTQYF. The CDR3 DNA follows: TGCGCCAGCAGCCAAGAGAGGGACGCGACAGATACGCAGTATTTT. This chain joins TRBV4-3 and TRBJ2-3; either TRBD1 or TRBD2 may fit D (5 bases each). V was trimmed by 0 bases and J by 3 bases, leaving 10 bases between them. CDR3 length: 15 residues. CDR1 LGHNA and CDR2 YSLEER come from the germline V gene.